A single sample is the source of the 26 T cell receptor beta chains below, sequenced in a study of identical twins. MiXCR, run by TCRdb on the 5' RACE reads, gives a single entry per CDR3 protein. Among about 810,000 distinct CDR3 sequences listed, 12% were seen once. The data were also submitted as part of a second study, on yellow fever vaccine responses in identical twins.

Sequenced input: PBMCs. The receptors shown here come from a woman aged 18-29 years in good health.

This chain connects TRBV14 to TRBJ1-1, with TRBD1 matching over 9 bases. Germline lookup yields CDR1 SGHDN and CDR2 FVKESK. Trimming took 2 bases from V and 11 from J; bases not matched to a gene: 6. The CDR3 is made up of 13 amino acids. CDR3 sequence: CASSQYDRGKAFF. The CDR3, as DNA: TGTGCCAGCAGCCAATACGACAGGGGGAAGGCTTTCTTT.

This clonotype was found a few times. The chain carries TRBV6-5 and TRBJ1-2, with D maybe TRBD1 (6 bases). Germline lookup yields CDR1 MNHEY and CDR2 SVGAGI. The CDR3 consists of 17 residues. The V and J ends lost 1 base and 0 bases respectively, with 15 bases between them. The CDR3 loop reads CASSYLRTVATNYGYTF. The CDR3 bases are TGTGCCAGCAGTTACTTGAGGACAGTAGCTACTAACTATGGCTACACCTTC.

This clonotype has just a few counts. V is TRBV12-3 or TRBV12-4 and J is TRBJ2-7, with 7 nucleotides matching TRBD1. Germline trimming cut 5 bases from V and 0 bases from J; bases unmatched to any gene: 7. This CDR3 region has 15 residues. DNA for the CDR3: TGTGCCAGCAGTCCGCAGGGGACAGTCTCCTACGAGCAGTACTTC. This gives the protein CASSPQGTVSYEQYF.

This clonotype was detected only a few times. The chain's CDR3 is CASSFPWNTEAFF. The DNA of the CDR3 is TGTGCCAGCAGTTTTCCCTGGAACACTGAAGCTTTCTTT. The chain uses TRBV12-3 or TRBV12-4 and TRBJ1-1; D uncertain. Trimming pared 3 bases from V and 1 base from J, leaving 6 bases between. The CDR3 extends over 13 amino acids.

V gene TRBV9 combines with J gene TRBJ2-4, with 9 bases identical to TRBD1. The CDR3 loop spans 15 amino acids. V was clipped by 3 bases and J by 8 bases; unmatched bases: 9. Germline assignment: CDR1 SGDLS and CDR2 YYNGEE. The CDR3 loop reads CASSGTGGVEDIQYF. CDR3 bases: TGTGCCAGCAGCGGTACAGGGGGCGTAGAGGACATTCAGTACTTC.

This clonotype was seen only a few times. The rearrangement links TRBV12-3 or TRBV12-4 to TRBJ2-3, with 8 bases identical to TRBD2. V gave up 6 bases and J gave up 2 bases; unmatched junction bases: 7. The CDR3 extends over 15 amino acids. Here the CDR3 reads CASRDGGGYTDTQYF. The CDR3, as DNA: TGTGCCAGCAGGGACGGCGGGGGGTACACAGATACGCAGTATTTT.

This chain uses TRBV5-1 with TRBJ2-5; possibly TRBD2 for D (5 bases). The ends were cut back, 3 bases at V and 5 bases at J, with 8 bases in the middle. The germline V gene has CDR1 SGHRS and CDR2 YFSETQ. CDR3 length: 12 residues. The CDR3 nucleotides read TGCGCCAGCAGCTCGGAGGCGGAGACCCAGTACTTC. Amino acid sequence: CASSSEAETQYF.

This clonotype was recorded at least ten times. The CDR3 here is CASSQLFDRGRQPQHF. CDR3 coding DNA: TGCGCCAGCAGCCAACTATTTGACAGGGGGCGTCAGCCCCAGCATTTT. The chain carries TRBV4-1 and TRBJ1-5; 10 bases align to TRBD1. The length of the CDR3 is 16 residues. The ends lost 2 bases at V and 6 bases at J; junction bases unmatched: 7. Germline V lookup: CDR1 MGHRA, CDR2 YSYEKL.

The sample holds a few counts of this clonotype. The gene calls are TRBV21-1 and TRBJ2-4; the table's D call, TRBD2, was not checked against the DNA. TRBV21-1 constitutes a pseudogene. This CDR3 spans 19 amino acids. In DNA, the CDR3 is TGTGCCAGCAGCAAAGAAAGGACTCCCTCACACCGAGCCAAAAACATTCAGTACTTC. Protein sequence: CASSKERTPSHRAKNIQYF.

In this sample, this clonotype turned up a few times. The chain uses TRBV2 and TRBJ1-2, with 7 bases fitting TRBD1. The CDR3 is 13 amino acids. With 7 bases clipped from V and 7 bases from J, the junction kept 9 bases outside the gene matches. Germline CDR1 is SNHLY and CDR2 is FYNNEI. CDR3 bases: TGTGCCAGCACCGCGGACAGGTCGATTGGCTACACCTTC. Its protein product is CASTADRSIGYTF.

This rearrangement joins TRBV20-1 to TRBJ2-3; D gene unclear. The CDR3 consists of 17 residues. The germline V and J ends were trimmed by 3 bases and 2 bases, with 21 bases remaining between them. Germline V CDR1 and CDR2: DFQATT, SNEGSKA (reference sequence). CDR3 DNA: TGCAGTGCTAGCCCTTTGACACGCCGGCTTCCCACAGATACGCAGTATTTT. This gives the protein CSASPLTRRLPTDTQYF.

This rearrangement joins TRBV7-9 to TRBJ1-1; 7 bases are a match to TRBD1. Germline loops: CDR1 SEHNR, CDR2 FQNEAQ (reference sequence). The trim removed 5 bases at V and 7 bases at J, leaving 10 bases unmatched. This CDR3 has 14 residues. CDR3 DNA sequence: TGTGCCAGCAGCCTTCAAACAGGGGTCATTGAAGCTTTCTTT. This codes for CASSLQTGVIEAFF. Combining the CDR3 with reference TRBV7-9 and TRBJ1-1 gives the whole variable domain DTGVSQNPRHKITKRGQNVTFRCDPISEHNRLYWYRQTLGQGPEFLTYFQNEAQLEKSRLLSDRFSAERPKGSFSTLEIQRTEQGDSAMYLCASSLQTGVIEAFFGQGTRLTVV.

The chain couples TRBV12-3 or TRBV12-4 to TRBJ1-5, with D possibly TRBD1 on 5 matching bases. Trimming removed 3 bases at V and 5 bases at J, with 11 bases between. The CDR3 has 14 amino acids. For the CDR3, the DNA is TGTGCCAGCAGTTTTGGGGGTATTGATCAGCCCCAGCATTTT. Translating it yields CASSFGGIDQPQHF.

The chain combines TRBV11-2 with TRBJ2-7; D is unresolved. V lost 1 base and J 1 base, leaving 8 bases between the germline ends. The germline gives CDR1 SGHAT, CDR2 FQNNGV. The CDR3 is 14 residues long. The CDR3 spells CASSLGTVSYEQYV. DNA for the CDR3: TGTGCCAGCAGCTTAGGGACGGTATCCTACGAGCAGTACGTC.

This clonotype turned up a few times. The V and J genes are TRBV15 and TRBJ2-2; D possibly matches TRBD1 or TRBD2 (5 bases each). Germline V CDR1 and CDR2: LNHNV, YYDKDF (reference sequence). The CDR3 sequence is 15 residues long. Trimming cost V 1 base and J 5 bases, with 11 bases left between them. CDR3 loop: CATSRGGSDTGELFF. The CDR3 bases are TGTGCCACCAGCAGAGGGGGGAGCGATACCGGGGAGCTGTTTTTT.

The rearrangement links TRBV3-1 to TRBJ2-7, with D possibly called TRBD1 or TRBD2 (5 bases each). This CDR3 has 14 amino acids. CDR1 and CDR2 from the germline V gene are LGHDT and YNNKEL (reference sequence). The V gene lost 9 bases and the J gene lost 0 bases, with 15 bases spanning the gap. CDR3 nucleotides: TGTGCCAGTCGGGGACCCCGAGGCTCCTACGAGCAGTACGTC. It codes for CASRGPRGSYEQYV.

There are many counts of this clonotype. The rearrangement uses TRBV12-3 or TRBV12-4 and TRBJ1-6; a possible D gene is TRBD1 (6 bases). V lost 6 bases, J lost 7 bases, and 16 bases lay in between. CDR3 size: 15 residues. In DNA, the CDR3 is TGTGCCAGCAGGGGGGGTGGGGGCCTCAATTCACCCCTCCACTTT. Translation: CASRGGGGLNSPLHF.

The gene calls are TRBV18 and TRBJ1-1, with D unclear. The V end lost 2 bases, the J end lost 11 bases, and 12 bases lay between the germline ends. Germline V gives CDR1 KGHSH, CDR2 LQKENI. This CDR3 is 12 amino acids long. CDR3 in DNA: TGTGCCAGCTCACCATCCTTGGTAGGGGCTTTCTTT. It is translated as CASSPSLVGAFF.

The chain recombines TRBV6-5 with TRBJ2-1; D is ambiguous. CDR1 is MNHEY and CDR2 is SVGAGI in the germline V gene. There are 12 residues in the CDR3. Trimming removed 8 bases at V and 5 bases at J, with 10 bases between. DNA of the CDR3: TGTGCCAGCGGCGTCCTAAACAATGAGCAGTTCTTC. It codes for CASGVLNNEQFF.

The genes are TRBV10-2 and TRBJ2-1; D not resolved. Between the trimmed V and J ends, which lost 6 bases and 7 bases, there was a span of 16 bases. This CDR3 is built from 14 residues. Germline CDR1 is WSHSY and CDR2 is SAAADI. CDR3 bases: TGCGCCAGCAGCCGGTCAAGCCTCGGGAATGAGCAGTTCTTC. Amino acid sequence: CASSRSSLGNEQFF.

This clonotype was observed a few times. This chain uses TRBV5-1 with TRBJ2-5; the match to TRBD2 covers 9 bases. Germline CDR1 reads SGHRS; CDR2 reads YFSETQ. Germline trimming cut 0 bases from V and 0 bases from J; bases unmatched to any gene: 9. This CDR3 has 18 amino acids. The CDR3 nucleotides are TGCGCCAGCAGCTTGGAGGCTAGCGGGGTCTCGTACCAAGAGACCCAGTACTTC. Its translation: CASSLEASGVSYQETQYF.

This clonotype turned up a few times. The chain couples TRBV4-2 to TRBJ1-1; TRBD1 matches at 7 bases. This CDR3 is built from 15 residues. With V trimmed by 2 bases and J by 11 bases, 14 bases remained unmatched. In germline, CDR1 is LGHNA, CDR2 YNFKEQ. CDR3: CASSQIRQGVQGAFF. The CDR3 DNA sequence: TGTGCCAGCAGCCAAATTAGACAGGGAGTGCAAGGGGCTTTCTTT.

This clonotype was observed many times. The chain links TRBV6-5 to TRBJ2-7, with D possibly being TRBD1 or TRBD2 (6 bases each). Germline loops: CDR1 MNHEY, CDR2 SVGAGI. The CDR3 covers 14 residues. Trimming stripped 0 bases from V and 2 bases from J, with 8 bases between. The CDR3 region is CASSYSRGPYEQYF. DNA of the CDR3: TGTGCCAGCAGTTACTCCCGGGGGCCCTACGAGCAGTACTTC.

V gene TRBV6-6 combines with J gene TRBJ2-1; D remains ambiguous. The CDR3 is 13 residues long. With 0 bases removed from V and 4 bases from J, the gap between germline ends came to 4 bases. CDR1 and CDR2 from the germline V gene are MNHNY and SVGAGI (reference sequence). The CDR3 protein is CASSYSRYNEQFF. CDR3 bases: TGTGCCAGCAGTTACTCCAGATACAATGAGCAGTTCTTC.

This clonotype occurred a few times. The chain links TRBV2 to TRBJ2-1; 8 bases agree with TRBD1. The CDR3 length is 15 residues. V shed 6 bases and J 4 bases; nucleotides not matched to a gene: 8. CDR1 and CDR2 (germline): SNHLY, FYNNEI. In DNA, the CDR3 is TGTGCCAGCAGGGGCGGACAGGGAGATTACAATGAGCAGTTCTTC. Translating gives CASRGGQGDYNEQFF.

This clonotype was counted at least ten times. V usage is TRBV24-1 and J usage is TRBJ2-5; TRBD2 aligns across 8 bases. With 3 bases clipped from V and 1 base from J, the junction kept 3 bases outside the gene matches. Germline lookup yields CDR1 KGHDR and CDR2 SFDVKD. This CDR3 has 15 amino acids. DNA of the CDR3: TGTGCCACCAGTGATAAGACTAGCGTCCAAGAGACCCAGTACTTC. Translated, it gives CATSDKTSVQETQYF.